The text below deals with one T cell receptor beta chain. The antigen remains unidentified. The sample originates from a study of post-analysis software for immune sequencing data. The overall study: Both relapsing-remitting and secondary progressive multiple sclerosis featured among the disease courses, as did progressive-relapsing multiple sclerosis.

The germline V gene has CDR1 MNHEY and CDR2 SMNVEV (reference sequence). The CDR3 is made up of 16 amino acids. Overall study findings and caveats: With TRBV5-6, TRBV5-1 and TRBV20-1 included, 4 to 6 TRBV segments were more frequent in patients than in controls. Comparison with controls showed significantly lower normalized Chao1 diversity in multiple sclerosis patients.

Tagging with unique molecular identifiers was a feature of the TCR beta cDNA libraries. MiXCR, run by TCRdb on the PCR reads, gives a single entry per CDR3 protein. The table has about 820,000 distinct CDR3 sequences, 53% seen once. The sequenced material came from blood. The rearrangement links TRBV27 to TRBJ2-4; 14 positions agree with TRBD2. The DNA end is more similar to TRBJ2-7, so the J call may be wrong. The source is a girl aged 5-17 years with multiple sclerosis. The CDR3 region has the DNA TGTGCCAGCAGTTGGGGGGGACTAGCGGGAGCCTACGAGCAGTACTTC. Amino acids: CASSWGGLAGAYEQYF.